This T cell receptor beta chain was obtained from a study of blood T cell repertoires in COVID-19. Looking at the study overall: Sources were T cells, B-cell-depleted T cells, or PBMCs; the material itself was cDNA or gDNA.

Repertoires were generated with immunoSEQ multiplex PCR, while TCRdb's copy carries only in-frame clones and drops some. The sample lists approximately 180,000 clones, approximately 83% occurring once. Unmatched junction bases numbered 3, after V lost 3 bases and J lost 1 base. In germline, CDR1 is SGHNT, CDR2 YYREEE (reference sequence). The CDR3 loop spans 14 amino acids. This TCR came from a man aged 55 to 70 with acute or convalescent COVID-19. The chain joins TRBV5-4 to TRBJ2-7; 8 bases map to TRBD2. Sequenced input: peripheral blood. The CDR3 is CASSSGGLSYEQYF. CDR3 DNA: TGTGCCAGCAGCTCGGGGGGGTTGTCCTACGAGCAGTACTTC. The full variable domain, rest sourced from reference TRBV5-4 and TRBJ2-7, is ETGVTQSPTHLIKTRGQQVTLRCSSQSGHNTVSWYQQALGQGPQFIFQYYREEENGRGNFPPRFSGLQFPNYSSELNVNALELDDSALYLCASSSGGLSYEQYFGPGTRLTVT.